The rows below give T cell receptor delta chains drawn from one sample of a study of human gamma delta and Vdelta1 T cells. TCRdb used CATT to re-call clones from the PCR reads. There are roughly 760 delta-chain clones in the sample; 17% occur only once, and roughly three fifths lies in the top ten. The sample was Vdelta1 gamma-delta T cells from blood. The receptors shown here come from a human donor in good health. Each CDR3 is given with its conserved first and last residue. Fields, in order: D gene, V gene, J gene, clone size, CDR3 length, CDR3 DNA, CDR3 protein. The D gene is left open where the match is weak. Clone size is given for some rows only: seen once, a few or many times, or a class if the clone is expanded.

.	TRDV1	TRDJ1	few	15	TGTGCTCTTGGGGAATTTTTCCCTGGGTCCTATAAACTCATCTTT	CALGEFFPGSYKLIF
TRDD3	TRDV1	TRDJ1	large	22	TGTGCTCTTGGGGAAGGGGCCTTCCCCGATACCCTACTGGGGGATTTTACCGATAAACTCATCTTT	CALGEGAFPDTLLGDFTDKLIF
TRDD3	TRDV1	TRDJ3	few	20	TGTGCTCTTGGGGACCCTACTGGGGGAGCTAGCTCCTGGGACACCCGACAGATGTTTTTC	CALGDPTGGASSWDTRQMFF
.	TRDV1	TRDJ1	few	22	TGTGCTCTTGGGGAGCGAGTTCCTTCCTACCGTGGGGGATACCCGTACACCGATAAACTCATCTTT	CALGERVPSYRGGYPYTDKLIF
TRDD3	TRDV1	TRDJ1	large	24	TGTGCTCTTGGGGAACTAATCCCCTATTGGGACTGGGGGGTCTACCCCCGTGACACCGATAAACTCATCTTT	CALGELIPYWDWGVYPRDTDKLIF
TRDD3	TRDV1	TRDJ3	few	24	TGTGCTCTTGGGGAACCGCAGTCCTACAGCTGGGGGATAATCCCCTCCTGGGACACCCGACAGATGTTTTTC	CALGEPQSYSWGIIPSWDTRQMFF
TRDD3	TRDV1	TRDJ1	few	24	TGTGCTCTTGGGGAACTGGAGCCCTTAGTCCTACTGGGGGATCACGGGGAGTACACCGATAAACTCATCTTT	CALGELEPLVLLGDHGEYTDKLIF
TRDD3	TRDV1	TRDJ1	medium-sized	23	TGTGCTCTTGGGGAAATTGCCTACGTGGATTTGGTACTGGGGGCCCGACGAATCGATAAACTCATCTTT	CALGEIAYVDLVLGARRIDKLIF
TRDD3	TRDV1	TRDJ2	medium-sized	20	TGTGCTCTTGGGGAACCCTACTGGGGGAGCAATCCCGGTTTGACAGCACAACTCTTCTTT	CALGEPYWGSNPGLTAQLFF
TRDD3	TRDV1	TRDJ1	.	19	TGTGCTCTTGGGGAACTACTCTGGGGGATATACCCAAGGGGCGATAAACTCATCTTT	CALGELLWGIYPRGDKLIF
TRDD3	TRDV1	TRDJ1	.	21	TGTGCTCTTGGGGACCCCCTACTGGTGGGGGATATTAGTATATTTACCGATAAACTCATCTTT	CALGDPLLVGDISIFTDKLIF
TRDD3	TRDV1	TRDJ1	medium-sized	25	TGTGCTCTTGGGGAACTTAACCCCCCCTTTTTTTCGGGCTGGGGGATACGCAGGATTGCCGATAAACTCATCTTT	CALGELNPPFFSGWGIRRIADKLIF
.	TRDV1	TRDJ3	.	22	TGTGCTCTTGGGGATTTTTCCCCGGGGACACCCCTTAGCTCCTGGGACACCCGACAGATGTTTTTC	CALGDFSPGTPLSSWDTRQMFF
.	TRDV1	TRDJ1	medium-sized	18	TGTGCTCTTGGGGAACTCCATTCCCCCCCCGAGTACACCGATAAACTCATCTTT	CALGELHSPPEYTDKLIF
.	TRDV1	TRDJ1	medium-sized	23	TGTGCTCTTGGGGAACTCCACCGTTTTCCTAGGCCTTACGGGAGGGGGGACACCGATAAACTCATCTTT	CALGELHRFPRPYGRGDTDKLIF
TRDD2	TRDV1	TRDJ1	few	22	TGTGCTCTTGGGAACGAGGCTACCCTTCCTCTTAAGTGGTGGGGACTACCCGATAAACTCATCTTT	CALGNEATLPLKWWGLPDKLIF
TRDD3	TRDV1	TRDJ1	.	19	TGTGCTCTTGGGGAACTCCTTACGTCTGGGGGATTATACACCGATAAACTCATCTTT	CALGELLTSGGLYTDKLIF
TRDD3	TRDV1	TRDJ1	medium-sized	19	TGTGCTCTTGGGGAACCCTTCCCTCGGGGATACCCGTACACCGATAAACTCATCTTT	CALGEPFPRGYPYTDKLIF
TRDD3	TRDV1	TRDJ1	.	24	TGTGCTCTTGGGGAACCAGTAGCGCCCACCGTCCTACGAGGAGTACTGGGGGATACTCAGAAACTCATCTTT	CALGEPVAPTVLRGVLGDTQKLIF
TRDD3	TRDV2	TRDJ1	few	16	TGTGCGGCGGAAGAGTACTGGGGGGGGTACACCGATAAACTCATCTTT	CAAEEYWGGYTDKLIF
.	TRDV1	TRDJ1	medium-sized	19	TGTGCTCTTGGGGAACTTTTCCCACTGGGCCGTCGAAACACCGATAAACTCATCTTT	CALGELFPLGRRNTDKLIF
TRDD3	TRDV1	TRDJ1	.	28	TGTGCTCTTGGGGCACTACTGATCCCTGATAACCTTCCTACGAATGCACTGGGGGATACGCGGAGCACCGATAAACTCATCTTT	CALGALLIPDNLPTNALGDTRSTDKLIF
.	TRDV1	TRDJ1	medium-sized	18	TGTGCTCTTGGGGAAGTCCGACGCAGTACTGGGAACACCGATAAACTCATCTTT	CALGEVRRSTGNTDKLIF
TRDD3	TRDV1	TRDJ1	.	21	TGTGCTCTTGGGGAACAGGGACCGTCTGGGGGATACCTAAAGAGCACCGATAAACTCATCTTT	CALGEQGPSGGYLKSTDKLIF
.	TRDV1	TRDJ2	medium-sized	23	TGTGCTCTTGGGGAACTCCCGTTTCCTACCCTACCTTTACTGGGGACCTTGACAGCACAACTCTTCTTT	CALGELPFPTLPLLGTLTAQLFF
TRDD3	TRDV1	TRDJ1	large	25	TGTGCTCTTGGGGAACGGACTTCCTACACCCTGTACTGGGGGATAGGCTGGGTAGACACCGATAAACTCATCTTT	CALGERTSYTLYWGIGWVDTDKLIF
.	TRDV1	TRDJ1	medium-sized	26	TGTGCTCTTGGGGAAAGGAAGGCCTTCCTACGCGATTGGTGGTGGGGGATACTGATAGGGCAAACCAAACTCATCTTT	CALGERKAFLRDWWWGILIGQTKLIF
TRDD3	TRDV1	TRDJ1	medium-sized	26	TGTGCTCTTGGGGAAGCCCGCCTTCCAATTTCTCTCGAGTACTGGGGGATACGTAAAAGGGCCGATAAACTCATCTTT	CALGEARLPISLEYWGIRKRADKLIF
TRDD2	TRDV1	TRDJ1	medium-sized	22	TGTGCTCTTGGGAACCCAATACCTTCCTACGTAAGGACCCCCACCCACTCCGATAAACTCATCTTT	CALGNPIPSYVRTPTHSDKLIF
TRDD3	TRDV1	TRDJ4	few	21	TGTGCTCTTGGGGCCCAATTGGATGAAGTTACGGGGGGGATAAGGTGCAGACCCCTGATCTTT	CALGAQLDEVTGGIRCRPLIF
TRDD3	TRDV1	TRDJ1	.	19	TGTGCTCTTGGGGAAAGGACCCTGGGGGATACAGGTGGTACCGATAAACTCATCTTT	CALGERTLGDTGGTDKLIF
.	TRDV1	TRDJ1	few	28	TGTGCTCTTGGGGAACTAGTGTTCCTACGTCCCCCCCATACCCCGATACCTCGGGATACGCGGGGCAGCGATAAACTCATCTTT	CALGELVFLRPPHTPIPRDTRGSDKLIF
.	TRDV1	TRDJ1	medium-sized	17	TGTGCTCTTGGGGAAGTGGCCAGCCGACGAGGCACCGATAAACTCATCTTT	CALGEVASRRGTDKLIF
TRDD3	TRDV1	TRDJ1	medium-sized	23	TGTGCTCTTGGGGAATGGCCTTCCTTCTCCTACTGGGGGATATTTTTTGTCACCGATAAACTCATCTTT	CALGEWPSFSYWGIFFVTDKLIF
TRDD3	TRDV1	TRDJ1	medium-sized	20	TGTGCTCTTGGGAAGGGACTTTTCCTGGGGGATCCTACGTACACCGATAAACTCATCTTT	CALGKGLFLGDPTYTDKLIF
.	TRDV1	TRDJ1	medium-sized	24	TGTGCTCTTGGGGGGTTTAAGGAGGCGATATATGGTATGATGGGGGCCCCAACCACCGATAAACTCATCTTT	CALGGFKEAIYGMMGAPTTDKLIF
.	TRDV1	TRDJ3	medium-sized	22	TGTGCTCTTGGGGGCTCTTCCTTCGTAAGAGGGGATCGCTCCTGGGACACCCGACAGATGTTTTTC	CALGGSSFVRGDRSWDTRQMFF
TRDD3	TRDV1	TRDJ1	few	23	TGTGCTCTTGGGGAACCCTTCTTACCTGTACTGGGGGACCCCGACCTGTACACCGATAAACTCATCTTT	CALGEPFLPVLGDPDLYTDKLIF
TRDD3	TRDV1	TRDJ1	.	26	TGTGCTCTTGGGGAACAGCATTCACAACGCCCCCTTACTGGGGGATACCCCGGGGGAAACACCGATAAACTCATCTTT	CALGEQHSQRPLTGGYPGGNTDKLIF
TRDD3	TRDV1	TRDJ1	large	22	TGTGCTCTTGGGGGCCCGCCTATTCCTCTGGGGATACGCAGGGGTAACCCTGATAAACTCATCTTT	CALGGPPIPLGIRRGNPDKLIF
TRDD2	TRDV1	TRDJ1	large	12	TGTGCTCTTGGGGTTCCTACTAAGGGACTCATCTTT	CALGVPTKGLIF
.	TRAV29/DV5	TRDJ1	medium-sized	23	.	CSVLLCSKRFRELGRFLTDKLIF
.	TRDV1	TRDJ1	large	26	TGTGCTCTTGGGGACGGGGCCTTCCTTTTGTACTGGGGACCCGGCCGGCGGGTACGAGGCACCGATAAACTCATCTTT	CALGDGAFLLYWGPGRRVRGTDKLIF
TRDD3	TRDV1	TRDJ1	hyperexpanded	25	TGTGCTCTTGGGGGGCTTACTGGGGGATACATTAGGCCTGTGTGGGAGGCCTCGTACACCGATAAACTCATCTTT	CALGGLTGGYIRPVWEASYTDKLIF
TRDD2	TRDV1	TRDJ3	medium-sized	24	TGTGCTCTTGGGGAAAAGGAAGGGAACCTGCCTTCCTACGACCCCCCCTGGGACACCCGACAGATGTTTTTC	CALGEKEGNLPSYDPPWDTRQMFF
TRDD3	TRDV1	TRDJ1	.	20	TGTGCTCTTGGGGAACCCAACCCGGGCCAAGCCAACTGGGGGATACTGAAACTCATCTTT	CALGEPNPGQANWGILKLIF
TRDD3	TRDV1	TRDJ1	.	22	TGTGCTCTTGGGGAACCCTGGGACTCTCCTCACTGGGGGATTCTAAACACCGATAAACTCATCTTT	CALGEPWDSPHWGILNTDKLIF
.	TRDV1	TRDJ2	.	22	TGTGCTCTTGGGGAACCGGTGGGGATGACTCCCCGCCGCCCTACTTTGACAGCACAACTCTTCTTT	CALGEPVGMTPRRPTLTAQLFF
TRDD3	TRDV1	TRDJ1	medium-sized	23	TGTGCTCTTGGGGAATTACCCTTACGGGGTGCTTACTGGGGGATAAGGGTCGCCGATAAACTCATTTTT	CALGELPLRGAYWGIRVADKLIF
TRDD3	TRDV1	TRDJ1	medium-sized	27	TGTGCTCTTGGGGAACTAATCCGGCTGCCTTCCGACACGTACTGGGGGACCGACGCGGGGTACACCGATAAACTCATCTTT	CALGELIRLPSDTYWGTDAGYTDKLIF
.	TRDV1	TRDJ1	large	22	TGTGCTCTTGGGGAACCCTTGGGCGGTCGGGGGCACTACGGCCTGTACACCGATAAACTCATCTTT	CALGEPLGGRGHYGLYTDKLIF
TRDD2	TRDV1	TRDJ1	medium-sized	23	TGTGCTCTTGGGGAGCCAACGAGCCTTCCTACCCCCGGTGGTAGGGACCGGGTCGATAAACTCATCTTT	CALGEPTSLPTPGGRDRVDKLIF
.	TRDV1	TRDJ1	large	21	TGTGCTCTTGGGGTTTATCCCATTCTGCTATTGAGGGTCCATGGCACCGATAAACTCATCTTT	CALGVYPILLLRVHGTDKLIF
TRDD3	TRDV1	TRDJ1	large	23	TGTGCTCTTGGGGCACCTCCTCGGCTTCCTCGGCATACTGGGGGATATGGTTCCGATAAACTCATCTTT	CALGAPPRLPRHTGGYGSDKLIF
.	TRDV1	TRDJ1	.	22	TGTGCTCTTGGGGAACTAGCAGCCCACCCTCCAAACCTCTACCACCCCACCGATAAACTCATCTTT	CALGELAAHPPNLYHPTDKLIF
.	TRDV1	TRDJ1	.	20	TGTGCTCTTGGGGTACTTCCTACCGGGGGATGCCTAAAGAGCACCGATAAACTCATCTTT	CALGVLPTGGCLKSTDKLIF
TRDD3	TRDV1	TRDJ1	medium-sized	23	TGTGCTCTTGGGGAAGGACTCCGCTGGGCCTTCGCAATGGGGGATACTGTTACCGATAAACTCATCTTT	CALGEGLRWAFAMGDTVTDKLIF